This TCR beta chain appears in the sequencing data of a study of PD-L1 blockade in urothelial cancer. Study overall: A median blood sample held about 140,000 T cells and approximately 83,000 unique TCRs.

The time point: pretreatment peripheral blood. Each patient supplied 1 to 8 pretreatment and on-treatment samples. Germline V gives CDR1 SGHDT, CDR2 YYEEEE. The CDR3 runs to 13 residues. V was pared by 2 bases and J by 4 bases, with 8 bases between. Here immunoSEQ multiplex PCR was the method, and the copy in TCRdb shows in-frame clones only, minus some. This repertoire shows 130,000 or so clones, approximately 84% found once; its top ten account for around 3.2%. Concerning this clone: The target antigen is unknown.

Study conclusions and caveats: Tumor-associated clones in blood expanded more at 3 weeks in durable-benefit patients.

The source material was PBMCs, sampled around atezolizumab (anti-PD-L1) treatment. The TCR comes from a man aged 45 to 65 with urothelial cancer. The chain couples TRBV5-6 to TRBJ2-3; the D is unclear. The CDR3 region has the DNA TGTGCCAGCAGCTTCGTTGGGCCAGATACGCAGTATTTT. Protein: CASSFVGPDTQYF.